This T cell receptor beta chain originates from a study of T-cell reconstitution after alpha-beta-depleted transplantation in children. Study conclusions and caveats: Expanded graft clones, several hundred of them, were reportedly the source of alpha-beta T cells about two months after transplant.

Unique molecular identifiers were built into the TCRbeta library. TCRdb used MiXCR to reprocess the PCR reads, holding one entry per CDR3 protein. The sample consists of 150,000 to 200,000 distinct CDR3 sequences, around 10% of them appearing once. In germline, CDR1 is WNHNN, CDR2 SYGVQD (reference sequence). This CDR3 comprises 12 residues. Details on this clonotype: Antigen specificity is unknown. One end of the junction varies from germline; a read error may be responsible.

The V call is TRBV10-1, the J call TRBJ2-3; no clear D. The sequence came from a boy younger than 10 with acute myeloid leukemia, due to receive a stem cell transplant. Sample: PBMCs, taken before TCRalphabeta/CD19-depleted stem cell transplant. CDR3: CSSSSGPDTQYF. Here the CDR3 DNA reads TGCTCCAGCAGTTCCGGACCAGATACGCAGTATTTT.